These 20 T cell receptor beta chains were all obtained from the same sample, sequenced in a study of T cell clonality in common variable immunodeficiency. The data were produced by immunoSEQ multiplex PCR, yet TCRdb's version contains in-frame clones alone and is incomplete. Observed in the sample are approximately 56,000 clones, none of them singletons. Sequencing was carried out using peripheral blood mononuclear cells. Every receptor here comes from a person aged 18 to 70 in good health.

This clone was counted many times. The read ends 3 residues shy of where the CDR3 ends; the end is completed using the germline J gene. The chain carries TRBV6-4 and TRBJ2-3; TRBD2 agrees at 8 bases. This CDR3 contains 15 residues. Germline CDR1 and CDR2: MRHNA and SNTAGT. The ends lost 0 bases at V and 1 base at J; junction bases unmatched: 0. The sequenced CDR3 bases are TGTGCCAGCAGTGACTCGCGGGGGGGCACAGATACG. This sequence encodes CASSDSRGGTDT. In full, the CDR3 is CASSDSRGGTDTQYF.

This clone was detected only a few times. Read data end 3 residues before the CDR3 end; the end is taken from the germline J gene. This sequence joins TRBV11-1 and TRBJ1-2, with 8 bases fitting TRBD1. V lost 5 bases, J lost 7 bases, and 9 bases stayed unmatched. The CDR3 is 14 amino acids. The germline gives CDR1 SGHAT, CDR2 FQDESV (reference sequence). The covered CDR3 bases are TGTGCCAGCAGCGTTCAGGGGGCGCGAAGTGGC. This translates into CASSVQGARSG. The complete CDR3 protein is CASSVQGARSGYTF.

This clone turned up a few times. Read data end 3 residues before the CDR3 end; the end is taken from the germline J gene. The chain has TRBV7-6 and TRBJ1-6; 10 positions match TRBD1. V trimming: 0 bases; J trimming: 3 bases; junction bases outside the gene matches: 5. Germline V CDR1 and CDR2: SGHVS, FNYEAQ. This CDR3 has 18 residues. The CDR3 protein is CASSLAVGTGVYNSPLHF. The part of the CDR3 DNA that was read is TGTGCCAGCAGCTTAGCAGTTGGGACAGGGGTCTATAATTCACCC.

Of note for this clone: Coverage ceases 3 residues before the CDR3 finishes, and the germline J gene fills in the end. The chain carries TRBV20-1 and TRBJ2-7; the match to TRBD2 covers 11 bases. The CDR3 is made up of 15 amino acids. V trimming: 0 bases; J trimming: 5 bases; junction bases outside the gene matches: 6. Germline V gives CDR1 DFQATT, CDR2 SNEGSKA (reference sequence). The sequenced CDR3 bases are TGCAGTGCTAGAGATAGCGGGAGGGCCAGTAACGAG. It encodes CSARDSGRASNE. The complete CDR3 sequence is CSARDSGRASNEQYF.

This clone was seen many times. The CDR3 end falls 3 residues outside the read, so it is completed with the germline J gene. The rearrangement uses TRBV10-1 and TRBJ2-2; D gene uncertain. Germline V gene sequence: CDR1 WNHNN, CDR2 SYGVQD (reference sequence). V was shortened by 0 bases and J by 2 bases, with 10 bases between the two germline ends. CDR3 length: 16 residues. The CDR3 protein is CASSESTRANTGELFF. Partial CDR3 DNA: TGCGCCAGCAGTGAGTCGACTCGTGCTAACACCGGGGAG.

This clone was recorded at least ten times. The read terminates 3 residues before the CDR3 end, so the remaining end is supplied by the germline J gene. The chain couples TRBV5-1 to TRBJ1-1; 7 bases match TRBD1. The CDR3 length is 14 residues. V lost 3 bases and J lost 2; bases outside the gene matches: 4. Germline-derived CDR1 and CDR2 are SGHRS and YFSETQ. The sequenced part of the CDR3 DNA is TGCGCCAGCAGCTGGGGACAGACAAACACTGAA. It translates to CASSWGQTNTE. Given in full, the CDR3 is CASSWGQTNTEAFF.

This clone was counted ten times or more. The read stops 3 residues short of the end of the CDR3; the missing end is completed from the germline J gene. This chain joins TRBV5-1 and TRBJ1-1, with a weak D call TRBD1 (6 bases). The V and J ends lost 4 bases and 2 bases respectively, with 15 bases between them. CDR1 is SGHRS, CDR2 YFSETQ, per germline. The CDR3 spans 15 residues. The CDR3 DNA, read in part, is TGCGCCAGCAGCATAAACCTGGGACAAAACACTGAA. It is translated as CASSINLGQNTE. The whole CDR3 reads CASSINLGQNTEAFF.

This clone appeared many times. CDR3 region: CAWHTGAIEQFF. CDR3 DNA (partial): TGTGCCTGGCATACAGGGGCCATTGAG. V gene TRBV30 combines with J gene TRBJ2-1; 7 bases align to TRBD1. The DNA ends 3 residues before the CDR3 does, and the rest of the CDR3 is filled in from the germline J gene. The CDR3 runs 12 residues. The junction had 7 bases not matched to a gene; V was cut back by 5 bases and J by 9 bases. Germline V lookup: CDR1 GTSNPN, CDR2 SVGIG (reference sequence).

Many counts were recorded for this clone. The read ends 3 residues shy of where the CDR3 ends; the end is completed using the germline J gene. V and J are TRBV20-1 and TRBJ1-2, with 8 bases matching TRBD1. The CDR3 length is 15 residues. In germline, CDR1 is DFQATT, CDR2 SNEGSKA (reference sequence). CDR3 DNA (partial): TGCAGTGCTAGCAGCCAGGGGGCTTCCGGGCGCGGC. It encodes CSASSQGASGRG. The full CDR3 protein is CSASSQGASGRGYTF.

This clone came up many times. The read ends 3 residues early relative to the CDR3; the germline J gene fills the gap. The chain is built from TRBV13 and TRBJ1-2; 9 nucleotides match TRBD1. The CDR3 consists of 13 residues. Per the germline V gene, CDR1 is PRHDT and CDR2 is FYEKMQ (reference sequence). This CDR3 is CASSLDRGGGYTF. Partial CDR3 DNA: TGTGCCAGCAGCCTGGACAGGGGAGGGGGC. Full variable domain (rest looked up from reference TRBV13 and TRBJ1-2): AAGVIQSPRHLIKEKRETATLKCYPIPRHDTVYWYQQGPGQDPQFLISFYEKMQSDKGSIPDRFSAQQFSDYHSELNMSSLELGDSALYFCASSLDRGGGYTFGSGTRLTVV.

Remarks on this clone: Coverage ceases 3 residues before the CDR3 finishes, and the germline J gene fills in the end. The genes are TRBV5-1 and TRBJ1-3; D uncertain. This CDR3 region has 15 residues. The germline gives CDR1 SGHRS, CDR2 YFSETQ. The ends were cut back, 0 bases at V and 1 base at J, with 8 bases in the middle. CDR3 in amino acids: CASSLGWASGNTIYF. The sequenced CDR3 bases are TGCGCCAGCAGCTTGGGGTGGGCTTCTGGAAACACC.

This clone appeared a few times. The CDR3 goes on 3 residues after the read ends, and that part is filled in from the germline J gene. The chain combines TRBV6-1 with TRBJ2-4; 8 bases map to TRBD1. Germline lookup yields CDR1 MNHNS and CDR2 SASEGT. CDR3 size: 14 residues. The part of the CDR3 DNA that was read is TGTGCCAGCAGTGAAGGGACAGGGACCTATGGT. Protein sequence: CASSEGTGTYG. The whole CDR3 sequence is CASSEGTGTYGQYF.

This clone has a handful of counts. The CDR3 goes on 3 residues after the read ends, and that part is filled in from the germline J gene. The chain has TRBV7-9 and TRBJ2-3; D ambiguous. Germline assignment: CDR1 SEHNR and CDR2 FQNEAQ (reference sequence). CDR3 length equals 13 residues. V was pared by 3 bases and J by 6 bases, with 10 bases between. The CDR3 is CASSFGGRDTQYF. Partial CDR3 DNA: TGTGCCAGCAGCTTCGGCGGCCGGGATACG.

This clone showed up many times. The read terminates 3 residues before the CDR3 end, so the remaining end is supplied by the germline J gene. The V gene is TRBV30, the J gene TRBJ2-2; D is perhaps TRBD1 (5 bases). The CDR3 sequence is 14 residues long. V dropped 2 bases and J dropped 7 bases, with 14 bases sitting between them. Germline CDR1 and CDR2: GTSNPN and SVGIG (reference sequence). CDR3 sequence: CAWSPLGRVGELFF. The sequenced part of the CDR3 DNA is TGTGCCTGGAGTCCCCTGGGGCGCGTCGGGGAG.

This clone was seen at least ten times. The read finishes 3 residues shy of the CDR3 end, and the germline J gene is used to complete it. V is TRBV4-1 and J is TRBJ1-4; D possibly corresponds to TRBD1 (6 bases). The V gene's germline CDR1 is MGHRA and CDR2 YSYEKL. This CDR3 is built from 14 residues. V lost 8 bases and J lost 5, with 15 bases in between. The CDR3 region is CASSRGTQNEKLFF. The part of the CDR3 DNA that was read is TGCGCCAGCTCCCGTGGGACACAGAATGAAAAA.

This clone showed up many times. The CDR3 end is not reached by the read, which stops 3 residues before it; the germline J gene fills it in. V is TRBV20-1 and J is TRBJ2-3; TRBD2 matches 11 bases. This CDR3 spans 16 amino acids. Trimming cost V 5 bases and J 5 bases; bases outside gene matches: 12. Germline lookup yields CDR1 DFQATT and CDR2 SNEGSKA (reference sequence). The CDR3 sequence: CSAQKGSGRAVDTQYF. The CDR3 bases that were read are TGCAGTGCTCAAAAGGGTAGCGGGAGGGCCGTAGATACG.

This clone was observed many times. Read sequence stops 3 residues before the CDR3 end, and the germline J gene provides the missing end. The chain has TRBV19 and TRBJ2-3; TRBD1 aligns across 8 bases. This CDR3 is 14 amino acids long. V gave up 5 bases and J gave up 2 bases; unmatched junction bases: 3. CDR1 LNHDA and CDR2 SQIVND come from the germline V gene (reference sequence). The CDR3 loop reads CASSDRGYTDTQYF. CDR3 bases read: TGTGCCAGTAGTGACAGGGGATACACAGATACG.

This clone has ten or more counts. The read ends 3 residues early relative to the CDR3; the germline J gene fills the gap. This rearrangement joins TRBV18 to TRBJ1-1; maybe TRBD1 (6 bases). Germline CDR1 reads KGHSH; CDR2 reads LQKENI. V shed 3 bases and J shed 1 base, with 12 bases lying between them. This CDR3 spans 15 amino acids. The covered CDR3 bases are TGTGCCAGCTCACCCAAACGGACAGAGAACACTGAA. Protein sequence: CASSPKRTENTE. The CDR3 in its entirety is CASSPKRTENTEAFF.

This clone was counted at least ten times. The CDR3 is cut off 3 residues early in the read; its end comes from the germline J gene. The genes are TRBV18 and TRBJ2-3; 8 bases are shared with TRBD1. The CDR3 is made up of 13 amino acids. V shed 6 bases, J shed 6 bases, and the junction held 5 bases outside the gene matches. CDR1 and CDR2 (germline): KGHSH, LQKENI. The covered CDR3 bases are TGTGCCAGCTCCGGGGACAGGAGCGATACG. Translating it yields CASSGDRSDT. The whole CDR3 region reads CASSGDRSDTQYF.

Many counts were recorded for this clone. The DNA read from the CDR3 is TGTGCCAGCAGCTCTACCCATTACGAG. This encodes CASSSTHYE. The whole CDR3 is CASSSTHYEQYF. The rearrangement uses TRBV7-3 and TRBJ2-7; D is uncertain. The read terminates 3 residues before the CDR3 end, so the remaining end is supplied by the germline J gene. CDR1 is SGHTA and CDR2 is FQGTGA in the germline V gene. There are 12 residues in the CDR3. The V gene lost 4 bases and the J gene lost 4 bases, with 8 bases spanning the gap.